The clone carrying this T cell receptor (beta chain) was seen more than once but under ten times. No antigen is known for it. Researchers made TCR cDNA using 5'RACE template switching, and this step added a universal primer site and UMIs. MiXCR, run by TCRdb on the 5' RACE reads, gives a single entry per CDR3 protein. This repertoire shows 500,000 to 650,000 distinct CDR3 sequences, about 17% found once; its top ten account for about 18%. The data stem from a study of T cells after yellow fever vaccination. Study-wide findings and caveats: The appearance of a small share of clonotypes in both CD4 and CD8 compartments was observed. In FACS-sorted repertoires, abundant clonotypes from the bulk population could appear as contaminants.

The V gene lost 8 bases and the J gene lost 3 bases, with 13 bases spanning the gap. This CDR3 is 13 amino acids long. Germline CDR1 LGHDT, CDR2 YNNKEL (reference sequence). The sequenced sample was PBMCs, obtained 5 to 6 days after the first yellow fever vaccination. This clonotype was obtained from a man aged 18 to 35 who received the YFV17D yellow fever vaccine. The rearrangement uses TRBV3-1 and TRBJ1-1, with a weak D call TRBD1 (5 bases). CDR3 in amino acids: CASRRDWDTEAFF. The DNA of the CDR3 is TGTGCCAGCCGGCGGGACTGGGACACTGAAGCTTTCTTT.